This entry features one T cell receptor (beta chain) sequence. Sequencing was performed with immunoSEQ multiplex PCR; in TCRdb, only in-frame clones are kept and a portion is missing. This sample yields 55,000 or so clones, of which approximately 86% are seen a single time; about 3.6% belongs to the top ten. The data derive from a study of blood T cell repertoires in COVID-19. The source of this sequence is a man in his forties with COVID-19, enrolled during active disease. Sequenced: peripheral blood.

The CDR3 spells CAISTPQGGNSPLHF. In nucleotides, the CDR3 is TGTGCCATCAGTACCCCACAGGGGGGAAATTCACCCCTCCACTTT. V gene TRBV10-3 combines with J gene TRBJ1-6; 8 positions agree with TRBD1. There are 15 residues in the CDR3. Germline values: CDR1 ENHRY, CDR2 SYGVKD. The V gene end was trimmed by 5 bases and the J gene end by 7 bases; junction bases not matched to a gene: 7.